Presented here are 25 T cell receptor beta chains from one specimen sequenced in a study of blood T cell repertoires in COVID-19 (dated by TCRdb to 2019 to 2021). Library construction relied on the immunoSEQ multiplex PCR assay. TCRdb carries this immuneACCESS record with in-frame sequences only. Its versions omit some clonotypes, under half of them owing to an unresolved V gene in the studies checked, with the rest unexplained. Across this sample there are about 150,000 clones, with 79% seen only once. The ten largest make up roughly 8.7% of the sample. The sample was peripheral blood. These receptors all stem from a man aged 50 to 59 with active or convalescent COVID-19.

The chain joins TRBV5-1 to TRBJ2-3; TRBD1 matches at 9 bases. With 7 bases clipped from V and 9 bases from J, the junction kept 9 bases outside the gene matches. This CDR3 has 13 residues. The germline CDR1 and CDR2 sequences are SGHRS and YFSETQ. CDR3 in amino acids: CASSGQGMETQYF. The CDR3 coding sequence is TGCGCCAGCTCAGGACAGGGGATGGAAACGCAGTATTTT.

This clone was observed a few times. The chain couples TRBV28 to TRBJ2-7; weak D call: TRBD1 (6 bases). The length of the CDR3 is 11 residues. Per the germline V gene, CDR1 is MDHEN and CDR2 is SYDVKM. Trimming cost V 3 bases and J 6 bases, with 6 bases left between them. For the CDR3, the DNA is TGTGCCAGCAGTTTGGGGGCCGAGCAGTACTTC. The encoded protein is CASSLGAEQYF.

This chain links TRBV19 with TRBJ1-1; the D is unclear. The CDR3 runs to 15 residues. V shed 6 bases and J shed 1 base, with 15 bases lying between them. The V gene's germline CDR1 is LNHDA and CDR2 SQIVND (reference sequence). The DNA for the CDR3 is TGTGCCAGTAGCGACGGAGCACCGCCGAACACTGAAGCTTTCTTT. Protein product: CASSDGAPPNTEAFF.

This clone was counted at least ten times. The V call is TRBV30, the J call TRBJ1-3, with D hard to call. The CDR3 contains 14 residues. CDR1 is GTSNPN and CDR2 is SVGIG in the germline V gene (reference sequence). Trimming removed 3 bases from V and 0 bases from J, with 9 bases in between. The CDR3 is CAWRRLYSGNTIYF. The DNA for the CDR3 is TGTGCCTGGAGGAGACTCTACTCTGGAAACACCATATATTTT. Using reference TRBV30 and TRBJ1-3 for the parts outside the CDR3, the full variable domain is SQTIHQWPATLVQPVGSPLSLECTVEGTSNPNLYWYRQAAGRGLQLLFYSVGIGQISSEVPQNLSASRPQDRQFILSSKKLLLSDSGFYLCAWRRLYSGNTIYFGEGSWLTVV.

The V and J genes are TRBV19 and TRBJ2-5; D ambiguous. CDR3 length: 11 amino acids. In germline, CDR1 is LNHDA, CDR2 SQIVND (reference sequence). V was shortened by 4 bases and J by 7 bases, with 7 bases between the two germline ends. The CDR3 loop is CASSTPPTQYF. The CDR3 nucleotides are TGTGCCAGTAGTACTCCTCCGACCCAGTACTTC.

The chain joins TRBV5-6 to TRBJ2-7, with 8 bases lining up with TRBD2. The trim removed 0 bases at V and 3 bases at J, leaving 5 bases unmatched. Germline V gene data show CDR1 as SGHDT and CDR2 as YYEEEE. This CDR3 has 15 amino acids. The CDR3 loop reads CASSLVSGSFYEQYF. DNA of the CDR3: TGTGCCAGCAGCTTGGTGAGCGGGAGCTTCTACGAGCAGTACTTC.

The chain employs TRBV7-3 and TRBJ2-2, with TRBD1 matching 8 bases. There are 16 residues in the CDR3. Germline lookup yields CDR1 SGHTA and CDR2 FQGTGA. Losses at the gene ends were 4 bases for V and 5 bases for J; bases not matched to a gene: 9. CDR3 residues: CASSSEGTGGTGELFF. CDR3 in DNA: TGTGCCAGCAGCTCAGAAGGGACAGGAGGGACCGGGGAGCTGTTTTTT.

Concerning this clone itself: At one end the junction does not follow the germline gene, possibly because of a read error. V gene TRBV5-1 combines with J gene TRBJ2-1; 9 nucleotides line up with TRBD1. There are 15 residues in the CDR3. Looked up from germline, CDR1 is SGHRS and CDR2 is YFSETQ. The CDR3 nucleotides are TGCGCCAGCAGATTGGGACAGGGCTCCTACAATGAGCAGTTCTTC. It codes for CASRLGQGSYNEQFF. Full variable domain (missing parts from reference TRBV5-1 and TRBJ2-1): KAGVTQTPRYLIKTRGQQVTLSCSPISGHRSVSWYQQTPGQGLQFLFEYFSETQRNKGNFPGRFSGRQFSNSRSEMNVSTLELGDSALYLCASRLGQGSYNEQFFGPGTRLTVL.

The chain is built from TRBV5-5 and TRBJ2-7; 8 nucleotides agree with TRBD2. CDR1 and CDR2 (germline): SGHKS, YYEKEE (reference sequence). The CDR3 sequence is 14 residues long. V dropped 0 bases and J dropped 2; count of bases not matched to a gene: 1. CDR3 sequence (DNA): TGTGCCAGCAGCTTGGCGGGGGGGCCCTACGAGCAGTACTTC. Translation: CASSLAGGPYEQYF.

The chain uses TRBV2 and TRBJ1-4; TRBD1 agrees at 10 bases. The CDR3 covers 16 residues. Germline lookup yields CDR1 SNHLY and CDR2 FYNNEI. After removal of 4 bases from V and 1 base from J, the junction contained 3 bases not matched to a gene. The CDR3: CASSARDRGTNEKLFF. The CDR3 DNA sequence: TGTGCCAGCAGTGCCCGGGACAGGGGAACTAATGAAAAACTGTTTTTT.

This clone was observed a single time. V is TRBV5-4 and J is TRBJ2-7; 8 bases align to TRBD2. Germline V gives CDR1 SGHNT, CDR2 YYREEE (reference sequence). V shed 1 base, J shed 0 bases, and the junction held 0 bases outside the gene matches. The CDR3 length is 14 residues. CDR3 region: CASSLRGGSYEQYF. The CDR3 bases are TGTGCCAGCAGCTTGCGGGGGGGCTCCTACGAGCAGTACTTC.

The chain is built from TRBV19 and TRBJ2-5; TRBD2 aligns across 7 bases. The junction had 8 bases not matched to a gene; V was cut back by 5 bases and J by 2 bases. The CDR3 spans 15 residues. The germline V gene encodes CDR1 LNHDA and CDR2 SQIVND (reference sequence). The CDR3 loop reads CASSPGTTIQETQYF. The CDR3 DNA sequence: TGTGCCAGTAGTCCAGGGACTACGATACAAGAGACCCAGTACTTC.

V and J are TRBV7-8 and TRBJ2-7, with D maybe TRBD1 (6 bases). V was clipped by 5 bases and J by 2 bases, with 7 bases between them. The CDR3 extends over 12 amino acids. Germline V gene data show CDR1 as SGHVS and CDR2 as FQNEAQ. CDR3 in amino acids: CASSHRAYEQYF. CDR3 nucleotide sequence: TGTGCCAGCAGCCACAGGGCCTACGAGCAGTACTTC. Full variable domain (rest looked up from reference TRBV7-8 and TRBJ2-7): GAGVSQSPRYKVAKRGQDVALRCDPISGHVSLFWYQQALGQGPEFLTYFQNEAQLDKSGLPSDRFFAERPEGSVSTLKIQRTQQEDSAVYLCASSHRAYEQYFGPGTRLTVT.

This clone was found once. The chain combines TRBV5-6 with TRBJ1-6; no definite D call. Trimming left V 4 bases short and J 8 bases short, with 10 bases between. This CDR3 comprises 13 residues. CDR1 and CDR2 from the germline V gene are SGHDT and YYEEEE. The CDR3 DNA is TGTGCCAGCAGCAAGGAGGTCGATTCACCCCTCCACTTT. Its protein is CASSKEVDSPLHF. Full variable domain (remainder filled in from reference TRBV5-6 and TRBJ1-6): DAGVTQSPTHLIKTRGQQVTLRCSPKSGHDTVSWYQQALGQGPQFIFQYYEEEERQRGNFPDRFSGHQFPNYSSELNVNALLLGDSALYLCASSKEVDSPLHFGNGTRLTVT.

This chain uses TRBV19 with TRBJ1-4; the D gene is possibly TRBD1 (5 bases). The V end was cut by 5 bases, the J end by 6 bases, with 13 bases between. From germline, CDR1 is LNHDA and CDR2 SQIVND (reference sequence). This CDR3 is 14 amino acids long. The chain's CDR3 is CASSPTGWDEKLFF. The CDR3 coding sequence is TGTGCCAGTAGTCCCACAGGTTGGGATGAAAAACTGTTTTTT. Full variable domain (rest looked up from reference TRBV19 and TRBJ1-4): DGGITQSPKYLFRKEGQNVTLSCEQNLNHDAMYWYRQDPGQGLRLIYYSQIVNDFQKGDIAEGYSVSREKKESFPLTVTSAQKNPTAFYLCASSPTGWDEKLFFGSGTQLSVL.

The V call is TRBV7-3, the J call TRBJ2-3; the match to TRBD2 covers 8 bases. The CDR3 is 18 residues long. Looked up from germline, CDR1 is SGHTA and CDR2 is FQGTGA. J lost 4 bases, V lost 1 base, and 13 bases had no gene match. CDR3 bases: TGTGCCAGCAGCTTAAACGGGGGGGCTAACGCCCGGGCAGATACGCAGTATTTT. It specifies CASSLNGGANARADTQYF.

As DNA, the CDR3 is TGCGCCAGCAGCCGAGACAGGGGGTATGGCTACACCTTC. Translation: CASSRDRGYGYTF. The V and J genes are TRBV4-1 and TRBJ1-2; 9 nucleotides agree with TRBD1. The V gene end was trimmed by 4 bases and the J gene end by 5 bases; junction bases not matched to a gene: 2. The CDR3 runs to 13 residues. The germline CDR1 and CDR2 sequences are MGHRA and YSYEKL.

This clone was detected a few times. V usage is TRBV19 and J usage is TRBJ1-1; possible D gene TRBD1, 6 bases. Trimming stripped 3 bases from V and 4 bases from J, with 9 bases between. Germline V CDR1 and CDR2: LNHDA, SQIVND (reference sequence). The CDR3 sequence is 13 residues long. The CDR3 DNA sequence: TGTGCCAGTAGTATCCCACAGGGCACTGAAGCTTTCTTT. This gives the protein CASSIPQGTEAFF.

The gene calls are TRBV6-5 and TRBJ2-3; the match to TRBD2 covers 9 bases. The CDR3 has 16 amino acids. Germline V gene sequence: CDR1 MNHEY, CDR2 SVGAGI. V shed 2 bases, J shed 4 bases, and the junction held 7 bases outside the gene matches. CDR3 bases: TGTGCCAGCAGTTACCCCCGGGCGGGAGGGGCAGATACGCAGTATTTT. Amino acid sequence: CASSYPRAGGADTQYF.

The chain is built from TRBV6-5 and TRBJ1-2, with 8 nucleotides matching TRBD1. Germline loops: CDR1 MNHEY, CDR2 SVGAGI. The length of the CDR3 is 13 residues. Trimming removed 6 bases from V and 7 bases from J; junction bases left unmatched: 7. The DNA for the CDR3 is TGTGCCAGCAGGAGACAGGGGAACGGTGGCTACACCTTC. It codes for CASRRQGNGGYTF.

This clone appeared many times. This rearrangement joins TRBV24-1 to TRBJ1-1; weak D call: TRBD1 (5 bases). V lost 3 bases and J 1 base, leaving 5 bases between the germline ends. The length of the CDR3 is 13 residues. Germline V lookup: CDR1 KGHDR, CDR2 SFDVKD. CDR3 bases: TGTGCCACCAGTGATCAGGGGAACACTGAAGCTTTCTTT. It codes for CATSDQGNTEAFF.

The V gene is TRBV27, the J gene TRBJ2-1, with D possibly TRBD1 on 5 matching bases. Germline CDR1 is MNHEY and CDR2 is SMNVEV (reference sequence). The CDR3 is 12 amino acids. V shed 2 bases and J shed 8 bases, with 7 bases lying between them. CDR3 DNA: TGTGCCAGCAGTTTACAGGGCGATGAGCAGTTCTTC. This encodes CASSLQGDEQFF.

The chain has TRBV21-1 and TRBJ2-5; TRBD2 is the table's D call and was not checked against the DNA. TRBV21-1 is a known pseudogene. The CDR3 length is 16 residues. The CDR3 is CASSTGTSGRGETQYF. The CDR3 nucleotides are TGTGCCAGCAGCACCGGGACTAGCGGGAGAGGAGAGACCCAGTACTTC.

This clone came up once. The chain uses TRBV5-6 and TRBJ2-3; the D is unclear. This CDR3 has 15 amino acids. Trimming took off 1 base at V and 2 bases at J, with 11 bases between the two ends. Germline values: CDR1 SGHDT, CDR2 YYEEEE. As DNA, the CDR3 is TGTGCCAGCAGCTTGATGACTGGATACACAGATACGCAGTATTTT. Translating it yields CASSLMTGYTDTQYF.

This CDR3 is CASSLSSRVTNTEAFF. The CDR3 bases are TGTGCCAGCTCACTATCTTCCAGGGTTACGAACACTGAAGCTTTCTTT. V gene TRBV18 combines with J gene TRBJ1-1; D possibly corresponds to TRBD1 (5 bases). The CDR3 has 16 residues. Germline CDR1 and CDR2: KGHSH and LQKENI. Trimming took 4 bases from V and 1 from J, leaving 16 bases between them.